This T cell receptor (beta chain) was documented in a study of T-cell reconstitution after alpha-beta-depleted transplantation in children. Overall study results and limits: T-cell counts and diversity at one year post-transplant came mainly from newly produced T cells. Where some patients showed high TCRbeta diversity at day 60, it came from recipient T cells and thymic progenitors that had survived.

This clonotype turned up a few times. Its specificity is unknown. Unique molecular identifiers were used to barcode this TCRbeta library. TCRdb recomputed calls from the PCR reads with MiXCR, one row per CDR3 protein. The profile shows some 840,000 distinct CDR3 sequences, around 15% of them singletons. The J segment lost 1 base and the V segment lost 4 bases, leaving 4 bases of the junction unmatched. Germline V lookup: CDR1 SGHRS, CDR2 YFSETQ. The CDR3 extends over 14 amino acids. The receptor was isolated from a male patient younger than 18 who had a stem cell transplant for acute lymphoblastic leukemia, so the T cells may come from the graft donor. The starting material was PBMCs, mostly from graft donor cells, obtained 360 days after TCRalphabeta/CD19-depleted stem cell transplant. This chain connects TRBV5-1 to TRBJ1-1; 7 bases agree with TRBD1. CDR3 in DNA: TGCGCCAGCAGCGCGGGACAGACGAACACTGAAGCTTTCTTT. Its translation: CASSAGQTNTEAFF.